Below, 13 T cell receptor beta chains from the same sample are listed, as sequenced in a study of CD8 T cells in Susac syndrome. Random hexamers were used to reverse transcribe an amount of about 0.5 to 1 ug RNA. From the immunoSEQ multiplex PCR reads, TCRdb called clonotypes with MiXCR, one entry per CDR3 protein. The sample contains about 160,000 distinct CDR3 sequences, roughly 95% of which appear only once. The sample comprised CD4+ T cells from PBMCs. The receptors here all came from a human donor with multiple sclerosis.

The V and J genes are TRBV19 and TRBJ2-3; D remains ambiguous. Germline assignment: CDR1 LNHDA and CDR2 SQIVND (reference sequence). V was trimmed by 2 bases and J by 1 base, leaving 10 bases between them. The CDR3 loop spans 15 amino acids. The CDR3 nucleotides are TGTGCCAGTAGTATAAAGGAGTTTGGCACAGATACGCAGTATTTT. Its translation is CASSIKEFGTDTQYF.

The gene calls are TRBV10-3 and TRBJ1-4, with 11 positions matching TRBD1. The CDR3 runs 13 residues. The V and J ends lost 8 bases and 6 bases, in that order; junction bases with no gene match: 2. The germline CDR1 and CDR2 sequences are ENHRY and SYGVKD. The CDR3 sequence is CAIRDRGDEKLFF. CDR3 nucleotides: TGTGCCATCCGGGACAGGGGGGATGAAAAACTGTTTTTT.

This clonotype was found once. As DNA, the CDR3 is TGTGCCAGTAGTGTTAGGGGCTCCTACAATGAGCAGTTCTTC. This encodes CASSVRGSYNEQFF. The gene calls are TRBV19 and TRBJ2-1; D may be TRBD1 (5 bases). The CDR3 covers 14 residues. Germline V gene sequence: CDR1 LNHDA, CDR2 SQIVND (reference sequence). Trimming removed 5 bases at V and 0 bases at J, with 8 bases between.

Written as DNA, the CDR3 is TGTGCCAGCAAAAGGGCCGGGAGGAGAGAGACCCAGTACTTC. Translation gives CASKRAGRRETQYF. The genes are TRBV13 and TRBJ2-5; 7 nucleotides align to TRBD2. Trimming at V came to 7 bases and at J to 4 bases, leaving 9 bases not matched to a gene. Per the germline V gene, CDR1 is PRHDT and CDR2 is FYEKMQ (reference sequence). The CDR3 consists of 14 residues.

In regard to this clonotype: A read error may account for a junction end that differs from germline. The chain uses TRBV5-1 and TRBJ1-1; unclear D gene. The length of the CDR3 is 13 residues. Per the germline V gene, CDR1 is SGHRS and CDR2 is YFSETQ. CDR3 sequence (DNA): TGCGCCAGCAAAGTGCCTTCGAACACTGAAGTTTTCTTT. This encodes CASKVPSNTEVFF.

V gene TRBV30 combines with J gene TRBJ2-7; TRBD1 matches at 7 bases. The junction had 6 bases not matched to a gene; V was cut back by 4 bases and J by 3 bases. The CDR3 covers 13 residues. CDR1 is GTSNPN, CDR2 SVGIG, per germline (reference sequence). CDR3: CAWTTHRGYEQYF. The CDR3, as DNA: TGTGCCTGGACGACGCACAGGGGCTACGAGCAGTACTTC.

The CDR3 spells CASRPTGWNTQYF. The CDR3 bases are TGTGCCAGCAGACCGACAGGGTGGAATACGCAGTATTTT. This chain joins TRBV12-3 or TRBV12-4 and TRBJ2-3; 7 bases are shared with TRBD1. The CDR3 spans 13 residues. Unmatched junction bases numbered 7, after V lost 6 bases and J lost 7 bases.

The V and J genes are TRBV20-1 and TRBJ2-7, with 11 bases aligning to TRBD2. The CDR3 is made up of 15 amino acids. Unmatched junction bases numbered 4, after V lost 3 bases and J lost 0 bases. Germline V gene lookup returns CDR1 DFQATT and CDR2 SNEGSKA (reference sequence). The CDR3 nucleotides read TGCAGTGCTAGCACCGGGACTAGCGGCTCCTACGAGCAGTACTTC. This sequence encodes CSASTGTSGSYEQYF.

The V and J genes are TRBV14 and TRBJ1-2; perhaps TRBD1 as D (5 bases). CDR1 is SGHDN and CDR2 is FVKESK in the germline V gene. V lost 5 bases to trimming and J lost 4 bases, with 20 bases between them. The CDR3 contains 16 residues. CDR3 sequence (DNA): TGTGCCAGCAGCGGGCCTGGGACTTTAGGGCCCTATGGCTACACCTTC. Amino acids: CASSGPGTLGPYGYTF.

This clonotype was seen only once. The chain has TRBV19 and TRBJ1-2, with 9 bases lining up with TRBD1. J gave up 5 bases and V 6 bases, and 7 bases lay outside the gene matches. Germline lookup yields CDR1 LNHDA and CDR2 SQIVND (reference sequence). This CDR3 is built from 14 residues. DNA for the CDR3: TGTGCCAGTAGCAGGGACAGGGATGCGTATGGCTACACCTTC. Translation gives CASSRDRDAYGYTF.

The rearrangement joins TRBV6-5 to TRBJ2-7; 11 bases are shared with TRBD2. With 3 bases clipped from V and 1 base from J, the junction kept 8 bases outside the gene matches. The germline V gene encodes CDR1 MNHEY and CDR2 SVGAGI. This CDR3 is 17 amino acids long. This CDR3 reads CASSYYSGRAQSYEQYF. For the CDR3, the DNA is TGTGCCAGCAGTTATTATAGCGGGAGGGCCCAGTCCTACGAGCAGTACTTC.

The rearrangement joins TRBV9 to TRBJ1-2; D gene ambiguous. The CDR3 has 14 residues. Trimming shortened V by 0 bases and J by 0 bases, and 6 bases separated the two germline ends. CDR1 SGDLS and CDR2 YYNGEE come from the germline V gene. The CDR3 is CASSVATSNYGYTF. CDR3 DNA sequence: TGTGCCAGCAGCGTAGCTACATCTAACTATGGCTACACCTTC.

This sequence joins TRBV4-2 and TRBJ2-5; unclear D gene. Trimming stripped 0 bases from V and 9 bases from J, with 17 bases between. CDR1 LGHNA and CDR2 YNFKEQ come from the germline V gene. The CDR3 is 15 residues long. CDR3 region: CASSQERAGFSSQYF. Written as DNA, the CDR3 is TGTGCCAGCAGCCAAGAAAGGGCCGGTTTTTCTTCCCAGTACTTC.